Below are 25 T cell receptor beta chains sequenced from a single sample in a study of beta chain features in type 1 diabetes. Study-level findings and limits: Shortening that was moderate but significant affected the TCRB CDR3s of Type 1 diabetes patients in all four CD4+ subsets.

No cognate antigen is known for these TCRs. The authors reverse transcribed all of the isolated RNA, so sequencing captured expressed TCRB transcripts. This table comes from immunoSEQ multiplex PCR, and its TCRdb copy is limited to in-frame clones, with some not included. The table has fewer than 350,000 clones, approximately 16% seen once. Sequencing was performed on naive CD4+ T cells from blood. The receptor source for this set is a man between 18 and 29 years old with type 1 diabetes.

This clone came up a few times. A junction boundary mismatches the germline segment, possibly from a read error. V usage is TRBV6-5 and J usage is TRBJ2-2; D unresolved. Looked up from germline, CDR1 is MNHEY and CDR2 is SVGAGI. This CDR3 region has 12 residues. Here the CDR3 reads CASSYFAGELFF. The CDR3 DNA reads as TGTGCCAGCAGCTACTTCGCCGGGGAGCTGTTTTTT.

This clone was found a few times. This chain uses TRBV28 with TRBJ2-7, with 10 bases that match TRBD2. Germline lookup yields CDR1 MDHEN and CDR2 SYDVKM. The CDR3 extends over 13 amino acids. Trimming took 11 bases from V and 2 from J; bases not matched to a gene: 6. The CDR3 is CACIAGGTYEQYF. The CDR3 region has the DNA TGTGCCTGCATAGCGGGGGGTACCTACGAGCAGTACTTC.

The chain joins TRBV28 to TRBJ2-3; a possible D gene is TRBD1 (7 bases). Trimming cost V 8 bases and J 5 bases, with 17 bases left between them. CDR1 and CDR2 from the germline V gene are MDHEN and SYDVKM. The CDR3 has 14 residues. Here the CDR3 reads CASHQGGYGDTQYF. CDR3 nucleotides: TGTGCCAGCCATCAGGGGGGCTATGGAGATACGCAGTATTTT.

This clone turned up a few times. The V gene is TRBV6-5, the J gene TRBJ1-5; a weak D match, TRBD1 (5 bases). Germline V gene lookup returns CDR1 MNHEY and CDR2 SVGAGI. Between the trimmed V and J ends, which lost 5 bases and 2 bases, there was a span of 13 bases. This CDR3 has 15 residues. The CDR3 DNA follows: TGTGCCAGCAGTCCCCTACCGACAGGCAATCAGCCCCAGCATTTT. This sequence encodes CASSPLPTGNQPQHF.

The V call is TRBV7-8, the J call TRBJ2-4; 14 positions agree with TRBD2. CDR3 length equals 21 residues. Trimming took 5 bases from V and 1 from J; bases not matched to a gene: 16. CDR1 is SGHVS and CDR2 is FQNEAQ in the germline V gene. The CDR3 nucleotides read TGTGCCAGCAGCCTCCGAGCGCCGGGACTAGCGGGAGATTCGGCCAAAAACATTCAGTACTTC. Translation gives CASSLRAPGLAGDSAKNIQYF.

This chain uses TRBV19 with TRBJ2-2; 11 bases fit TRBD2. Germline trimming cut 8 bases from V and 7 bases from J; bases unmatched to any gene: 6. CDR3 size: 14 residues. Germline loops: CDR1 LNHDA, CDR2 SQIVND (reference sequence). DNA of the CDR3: TGTGCCAGTGAGACTAGCGGGGTAATCGGGGAGCTGTTTTTT. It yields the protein CASETSGVIGELFF.

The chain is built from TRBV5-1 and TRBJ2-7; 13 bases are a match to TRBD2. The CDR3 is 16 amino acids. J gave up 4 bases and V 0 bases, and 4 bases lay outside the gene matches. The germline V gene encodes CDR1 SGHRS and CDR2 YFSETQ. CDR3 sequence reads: CASSLAATSGRYEQYF. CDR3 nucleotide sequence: TGCGCCAGCAGCTTGGCCGCGACTAGCGGGAGGTACGAGCAGTACTTC.

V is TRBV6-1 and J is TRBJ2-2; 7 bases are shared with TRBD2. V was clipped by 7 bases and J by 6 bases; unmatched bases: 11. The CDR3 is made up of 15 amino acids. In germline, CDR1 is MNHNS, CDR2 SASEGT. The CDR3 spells CASKGEGIAPGELFF. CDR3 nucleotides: TGTGCCAGCAAAGGGGAGGGAATCGCTCCCGGGGAGCTGTTTTTT.

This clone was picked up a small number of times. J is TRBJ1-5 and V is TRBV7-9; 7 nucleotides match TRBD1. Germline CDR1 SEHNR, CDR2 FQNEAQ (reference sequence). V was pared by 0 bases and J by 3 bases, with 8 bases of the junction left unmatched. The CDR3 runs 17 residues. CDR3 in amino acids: CASSLAPNRGLNQPQHF. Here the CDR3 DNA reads TGTGCCAGCAGCTTAGCGCCGAACAGGGGCCTCAATCAGCCCCAGCATTTT.

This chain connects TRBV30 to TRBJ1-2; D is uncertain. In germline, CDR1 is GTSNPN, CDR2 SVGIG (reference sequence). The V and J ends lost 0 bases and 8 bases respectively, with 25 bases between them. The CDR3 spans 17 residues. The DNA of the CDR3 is TGTGCCTGGAGTGTATTACCCTTCCCCGGGTCATCACGAGGCTACACCTTC. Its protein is CAWSVLPFPGSSRGYTF.

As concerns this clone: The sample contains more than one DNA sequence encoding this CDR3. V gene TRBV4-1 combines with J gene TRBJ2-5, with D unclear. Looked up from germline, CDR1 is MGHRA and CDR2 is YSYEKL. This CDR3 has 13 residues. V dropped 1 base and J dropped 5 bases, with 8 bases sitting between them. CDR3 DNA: TGCGCCAGCAGCCAAGTTCTCGGGGAGACCCAGTACTTC. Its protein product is CASSQVLGETQYF.

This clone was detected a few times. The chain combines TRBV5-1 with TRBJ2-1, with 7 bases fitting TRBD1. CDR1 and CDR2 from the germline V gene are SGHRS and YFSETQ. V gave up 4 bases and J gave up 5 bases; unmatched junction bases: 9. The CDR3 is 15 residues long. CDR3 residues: CASSQTTGPNNEQFF. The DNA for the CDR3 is TGCGCCAGCAGCCAAACGACAGGGCCGAACAATGAGCAGTTCTTC.

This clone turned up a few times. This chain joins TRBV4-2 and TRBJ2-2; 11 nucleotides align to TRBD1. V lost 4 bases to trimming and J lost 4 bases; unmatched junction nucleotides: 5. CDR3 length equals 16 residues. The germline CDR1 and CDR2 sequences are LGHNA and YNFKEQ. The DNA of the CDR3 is TGTGCCAGCAGCCCTTATGGACAGGGGGCCACCGGGGAGCTGTTTTTT. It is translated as CASSPYGQGATGELFF.

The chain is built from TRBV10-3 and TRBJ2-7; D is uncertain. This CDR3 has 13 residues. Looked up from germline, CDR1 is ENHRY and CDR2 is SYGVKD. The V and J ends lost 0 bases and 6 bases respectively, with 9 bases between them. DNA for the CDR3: TGTGCCATCAGTGAGTCGCCCTCCAGCGAGCAGTACTTC. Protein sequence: CAISESPSSEQYF.

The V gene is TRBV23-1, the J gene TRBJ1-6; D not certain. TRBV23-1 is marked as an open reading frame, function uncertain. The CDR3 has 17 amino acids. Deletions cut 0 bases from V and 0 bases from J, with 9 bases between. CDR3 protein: CASSQSSLSSYNSPLHF. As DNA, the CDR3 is TGCGCCAGCAGTCAATCGAGTTTGAGCTCCTATAATTCACCCCTCCACTTT.

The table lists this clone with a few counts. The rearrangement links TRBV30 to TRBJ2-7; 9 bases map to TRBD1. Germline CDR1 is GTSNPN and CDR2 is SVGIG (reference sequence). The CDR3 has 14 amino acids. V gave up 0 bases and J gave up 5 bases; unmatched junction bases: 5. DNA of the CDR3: TGTGCCTGGAGTGTAGGACAGGGGATCAACGAGCAGTACTTC. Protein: CAWSVGQGINEQYF.

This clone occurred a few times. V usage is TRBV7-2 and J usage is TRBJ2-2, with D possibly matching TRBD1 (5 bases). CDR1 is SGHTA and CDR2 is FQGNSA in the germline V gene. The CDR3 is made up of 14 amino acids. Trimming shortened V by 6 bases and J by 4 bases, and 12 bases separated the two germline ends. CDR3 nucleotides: TGTGCCAGCAGACCGACAGCAATCACCGGGGAGCTGTTTTTT. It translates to CASRPTAITGELFF.

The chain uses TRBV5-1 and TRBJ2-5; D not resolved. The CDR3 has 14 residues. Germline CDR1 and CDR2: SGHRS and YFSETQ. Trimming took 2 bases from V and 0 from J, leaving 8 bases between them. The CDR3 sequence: CASSFFNYQETQYF. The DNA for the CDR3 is TGCGCCAGCAGCTTCTTTAACTACCAAGAGACCCAGTACTTC.

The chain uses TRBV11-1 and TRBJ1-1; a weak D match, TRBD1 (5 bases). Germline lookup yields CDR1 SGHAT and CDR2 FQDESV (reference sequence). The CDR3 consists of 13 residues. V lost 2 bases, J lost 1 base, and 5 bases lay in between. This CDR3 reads CASSLQGNTEAFF. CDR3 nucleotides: TGTGCCAGCAGCTTACAGGGGAACACTGAAGCTTTCTTT.

CDR3 bases: TGTGCCAGCAGCCGCTCGGGGGAACGGGCCAGGGCTGGGCAGTTCTTC. Translating it yields CASSRSGERARAGQFF. The chain uses TRBV16 and TRBJ2-1; TRBD2 might be the D (6 bases). Germline V gene lookup returns CDR1 KGHSY and CDR2 FQNENV. Deletions cut 4 bases from V and 12 bases from J, with 25 bases between. The CDR3 is 16 residues long.

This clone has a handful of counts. This CDR3 reads CASSLDAGAQTQYF. The CDR3 DNA reads TGCGCCAGCAGCTTGGATGCGGGGGCACAGACCCAGTACTTC. V and J are TRBV5-1 and TRBJ2-5; TRBD2 is a possible D gene (7 bases). Germline V lookup: CDR1 SGHRS, CDR2 YFSETQ. With 0 bases removed from V and 6 bases from J, the gap between germline ends came to 12 bases. The CDR3 consists of 14 residues.

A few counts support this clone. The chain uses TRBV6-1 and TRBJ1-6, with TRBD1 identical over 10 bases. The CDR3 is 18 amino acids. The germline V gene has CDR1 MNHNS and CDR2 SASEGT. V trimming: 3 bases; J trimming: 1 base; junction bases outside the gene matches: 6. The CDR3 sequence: CASSDRTGGRSYNSPLHF. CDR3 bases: TGTGCCAGCAGTGATAGGACAGGGGGAAGGTCCTATAATTCACCCCTCCACTTT.

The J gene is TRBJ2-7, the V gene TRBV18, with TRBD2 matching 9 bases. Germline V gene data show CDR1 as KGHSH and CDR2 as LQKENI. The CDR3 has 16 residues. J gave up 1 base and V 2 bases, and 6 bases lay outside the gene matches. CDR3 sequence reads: CASSPGASGTSYEQYF. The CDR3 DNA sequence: TGTGCCAGCTCACCAGGGGCTAGCGGGACTTCCTACGAGCAGTACTTC.

The CDR3 loop reads CASSVAGQRNTGELFF. The CDR3 DNA reads TGTGCCAGCAGCGTAGCGGGACAGAGGAACACCGGGGAGCTGTTTTTT. The V and J genes are TRBV9 and TRBJ2-2, with TRBD1 matching over 7 bases. This CDR3 has 16 residues. The J segment lost 1 base and the V segment lost 0 bases, leaving 3 bases of the junction unmatched. Germline lookup yields CDR1 SGDLS and CDR2 YYNGEE.

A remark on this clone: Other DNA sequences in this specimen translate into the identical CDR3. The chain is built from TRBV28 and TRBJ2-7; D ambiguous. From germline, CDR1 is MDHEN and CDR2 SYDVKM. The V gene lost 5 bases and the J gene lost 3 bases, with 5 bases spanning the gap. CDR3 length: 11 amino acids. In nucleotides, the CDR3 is TGTGCCAGCAGTAGCCGCTACGAGCAGTACTTC. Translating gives CASSSRYEQYF.